This T cell receptor beta chain was identified during a study of T cells in Graves' hyperthyroidism and ophthalmopathy. This clonotype has ten or more counts. RNA transcripts were the template for amplifying TCR beta CDR3 regions. The HTBI primer set was used in a first-round RT-PCR of the TCR CDR3. TCRdb used MiXCR to reprocess the multiplex PCR reads, holding one entry per CDR3 protein. Here the sample spans almost 350,000 distinct CDR3 sequences, 15% to 20% being singletons. CDR1 MDHEN and CDR2 SYDVKM come from the germline V gene. This CDR3 is built from 16 residues. The V segment lost 7 bases and the J segment 4 bases; nucleotides outside the gene matches: 14.

The sequence came from a woman between 40 and 50 years old with Graves' ophthalmopathy. Sequences were obtained from blood. This chain uses TRBV28 with TRBJ2-7; 9 bases are shared with TRBD1. The CDR3 protein is CASTTGGGVWDYEQYF. CDR3 in DNA: TGTGCCAGCACTACAGGGGGCGGGGTATGGGATTACGAGCAGTACTTC.